Many counts were recorded for the clone carrying this TCR beta chain. The antigen remains unidentified. The data derive from a study of response to subunit inactivated influenza vaccine. Notes on the study in general: Researchers suggested that each seasonal influenza vaccination recruits few new T cells.

A single record per CDR3 protein comes from TCRdb applying MiXCR to the RT-PCR reads. The table records about 780,000 distinct CDR3 sequences, approximately 17% of them present only once. V lost 1 base, J lost 9 bases, and 8 bases lay in between. Germline CDR1 and CDR2: SGHKS and YYEKEE (reference sequence). The CDR3 is 12 residues long. Material: PBMCs from blood, obtained roughly 5 days after vaccination. The rearrangement uses TRBV5-5 and TRBJ2-1; D is unresolved. The source of this sequence is a man aged 50 to 59 who received an inactivated influenza vaccine. The CDR3, as DNA: TGTGCCAGCAGCTTGCCTCGTAGTGAGCAGTTCTTC. Translating it yields CASSLPRSEQFF.